This TCR beta chain was found in a study of cytomegalovirus exposure and HLA in healthy donors. Study-wide points: Most CMV-associated TCR beta chains appeared HLA-restricted in a later analysis.

This CDR3 is built from 14 residues. CDR1 and CDR2 from the germline V gene are KGHSH and LQKENI. V shed 3 bases and J shed 3 bases, with 11 bases lying between them. The PCR made use of 60 Vbeta and 13 Jbeta primers. Profiling relied on immunoSEQ multiplex PCR, and the TCRdb table lists in-frame clones only, not all of them. The repertoire includes some 30,000 clones, around 84% of them detected once, and 3.6% sits in the top ten. About this clone: Its target is not known.

The sequenced sample consisted of PBMCs. The sequence came from a woman younger than 35 in good health and CMV-seronegative. This sequence joins TRBV18 and TRBJ1-1; D is perhaps TRBD1 (5 bases). The CDR3 DNA follows: TGTGCCAGCTCACCGGGGTTACAGGACACTGAAGCTTTCTTT. This translates into CASSPGLQDTEAFF.